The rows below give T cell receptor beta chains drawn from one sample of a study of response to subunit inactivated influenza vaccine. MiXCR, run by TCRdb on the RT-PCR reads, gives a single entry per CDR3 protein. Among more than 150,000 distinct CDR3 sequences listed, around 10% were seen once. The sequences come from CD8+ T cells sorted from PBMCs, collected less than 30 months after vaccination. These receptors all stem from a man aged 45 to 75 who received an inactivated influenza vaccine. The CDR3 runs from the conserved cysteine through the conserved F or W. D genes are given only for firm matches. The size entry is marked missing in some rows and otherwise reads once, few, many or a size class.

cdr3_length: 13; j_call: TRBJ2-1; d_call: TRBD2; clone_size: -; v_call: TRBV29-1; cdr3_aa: CSVVASGVNEQFF; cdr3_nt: TGCAGCGTTGTGGCTAGCGGGGTCAATGAGCAGTTCTTC
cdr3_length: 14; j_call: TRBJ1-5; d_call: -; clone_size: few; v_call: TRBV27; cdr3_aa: CASSLSEGWQPQHF; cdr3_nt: TGTGCCAGCAGTTTATCGGAGGGTTGGCAGCCCCAGCATTTT
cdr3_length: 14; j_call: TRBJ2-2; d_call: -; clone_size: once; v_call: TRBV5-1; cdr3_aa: CASSFAINTGELFF; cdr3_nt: TGCGCCAGCAGCTTTGCCATTAACACCGGGGAGCTGTTTTTT
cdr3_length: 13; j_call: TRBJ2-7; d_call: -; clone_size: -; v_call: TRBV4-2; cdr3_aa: CASSQERAYEQYF; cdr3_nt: TGTGCCAGCAGCCAAGAGAGGGCCTACGAGCAGTACTTC
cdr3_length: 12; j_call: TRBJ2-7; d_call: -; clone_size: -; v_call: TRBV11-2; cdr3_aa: CASGRDSYEQYF; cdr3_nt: TGTGCCAGCGGCAGGGACTCCTACGAGCAGTACTTC
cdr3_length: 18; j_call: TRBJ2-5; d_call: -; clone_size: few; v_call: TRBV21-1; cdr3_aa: CASSHGGIAGATGETQYF; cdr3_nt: TGTGCCAGCAGTCACGGTGGGATAGCGGGAGCAACCGGCGAGACCCAGTACTTC
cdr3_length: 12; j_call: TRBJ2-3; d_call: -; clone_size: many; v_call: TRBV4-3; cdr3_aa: CASSQVFGTQYF; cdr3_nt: TGCGCCAGCAGCCAAGTATTTGGTACGCAGTATTTT
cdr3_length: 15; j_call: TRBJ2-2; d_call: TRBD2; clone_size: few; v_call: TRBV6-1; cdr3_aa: CASRSHRGGTGELFF; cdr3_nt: TGTGCCAGCAGATCCCATCGGGGGGGCACCGGGGAGCTGTTTTTT
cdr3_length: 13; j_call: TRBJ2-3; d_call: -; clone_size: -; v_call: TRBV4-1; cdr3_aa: CASSQVPEDTQYF; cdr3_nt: TGCGCCAGCAGCCAAGTCCCCGAGGATACGCAGTATTTT
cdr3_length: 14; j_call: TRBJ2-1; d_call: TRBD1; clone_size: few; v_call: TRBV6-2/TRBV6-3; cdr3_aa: CASSYGQGNTEQFF; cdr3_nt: TGTGCCAGCAGTTATGGACAGGGCAACACTGAGCAGTTCTTC
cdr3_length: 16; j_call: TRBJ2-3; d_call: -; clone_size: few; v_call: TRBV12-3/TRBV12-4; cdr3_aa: CASSFDGGRATDTQYF; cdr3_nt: TGTGCCAGCAGTTTCGACGGAGGTAGGGCCACAGATACGCAGTATTTT
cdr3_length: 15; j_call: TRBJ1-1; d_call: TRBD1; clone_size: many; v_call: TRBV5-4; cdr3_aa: CASSPGQATYTEAFF; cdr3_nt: TGTGCCAGCAGCCCCGGACAGGCGACGTACACTGAAGCTTTCTTT
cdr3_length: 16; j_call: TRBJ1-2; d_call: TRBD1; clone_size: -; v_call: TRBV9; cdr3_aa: CASSIGQGAAFYGYTF; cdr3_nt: TGTGCCAGCAGCATCGGACAGGGGGCGGCCTTCTATGGCTACACCTTC
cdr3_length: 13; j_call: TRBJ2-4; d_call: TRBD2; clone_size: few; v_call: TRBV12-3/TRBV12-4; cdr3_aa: CASTFSGSDIQYF; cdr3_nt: TGTGCCAGCACCTTTAGCGGGAGTGACATTCAGTACTTC
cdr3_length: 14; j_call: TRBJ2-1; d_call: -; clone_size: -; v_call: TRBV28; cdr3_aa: CASSFSDPSDEQFF; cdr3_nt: TGTGCCAGCAGTTTCTCTGACCCTAGTGATGAGCAGTTCTTC
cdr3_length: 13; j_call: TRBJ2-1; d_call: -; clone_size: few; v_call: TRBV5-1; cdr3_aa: CASSLASWVEQFF; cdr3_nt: TGCGCCAGCAGCTTGGCGTCTTGGGTTGAGCAGTTCTTC
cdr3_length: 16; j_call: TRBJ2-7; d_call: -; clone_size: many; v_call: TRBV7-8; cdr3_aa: CASSLIGGPSSYEQYF; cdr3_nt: TGTGCCAGCAGCTTAATCGGGGGACCAAGCTCCTACGAGCAGTACTTC
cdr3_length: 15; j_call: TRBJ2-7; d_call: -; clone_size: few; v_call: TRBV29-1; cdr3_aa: CSVEELAPGKHEQYF; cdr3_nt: TGCAGCGTTGAAGAGCTCGCCCCGGGGAAGCACGAGCAGTACTTC
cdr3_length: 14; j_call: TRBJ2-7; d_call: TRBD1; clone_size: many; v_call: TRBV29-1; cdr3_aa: CSVEGTGGIYEQYF; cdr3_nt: TGCAGCGTTGAAGGGACAGGGGGCATCTACGAGCAGTACTTC
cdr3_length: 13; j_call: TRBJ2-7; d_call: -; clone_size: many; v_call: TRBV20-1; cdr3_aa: CSARERVSYEQYF; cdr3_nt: TGCAGTGCCAGGGAGAGGGTATCCTACGAGCAGTACTTC
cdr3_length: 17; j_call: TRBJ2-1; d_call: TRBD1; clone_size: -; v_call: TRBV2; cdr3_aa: CASSGPGTGHPYNEQFF; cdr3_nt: TGTGCCAGCAGTGGCCCAGGGACAGGGCACCCCTACAATGAGCAGTTCTTC
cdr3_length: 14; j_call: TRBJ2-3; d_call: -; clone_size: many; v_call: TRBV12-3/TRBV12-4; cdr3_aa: CASSFRESTDTQYF; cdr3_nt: TGTGCCAGCAGTTTCCGGGAGAGCACAGATACGCAGTATTTT
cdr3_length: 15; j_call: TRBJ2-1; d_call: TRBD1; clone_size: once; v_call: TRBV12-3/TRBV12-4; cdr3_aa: CASIYMTGGLNEQFF; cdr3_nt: TGTGCCAGCATCTACATGACAGGGGGCCTCAATGAGCAGTTCTTC
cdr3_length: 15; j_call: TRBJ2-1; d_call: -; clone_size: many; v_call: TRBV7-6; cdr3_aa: CASSLGQLLYNEQFF; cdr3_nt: TGTGCCAGCAGCCTAGGACAGCTCCTGTACAATGAGCAGTTCTTC
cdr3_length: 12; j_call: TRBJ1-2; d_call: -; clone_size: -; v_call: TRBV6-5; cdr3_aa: CASSYNEKDYTF; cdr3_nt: TGTGCCAGCAGTTACAACGAGAAAGACTACACCTTC
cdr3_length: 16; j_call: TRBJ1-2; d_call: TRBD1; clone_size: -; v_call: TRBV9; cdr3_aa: CASSVGGTAGLYGYTF; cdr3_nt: TGTGCCAGCAGCGTAGGAGGGACAGCCGGACTCTATGGCTACACCTTC
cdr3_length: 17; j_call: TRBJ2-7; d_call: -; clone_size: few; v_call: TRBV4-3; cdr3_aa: CASSQDGRGIGRYEQYF; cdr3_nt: TGCGCCAGCAGCCAAGATGGAAGGGGAATAGGGCGGTACGAGCAGTACTTC
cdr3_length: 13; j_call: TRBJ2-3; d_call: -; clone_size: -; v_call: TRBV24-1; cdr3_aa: CALAPTSTDTQYF; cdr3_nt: TGTGCCCTTGCTCCAACTAGCACAGATACGCAGTATTTT
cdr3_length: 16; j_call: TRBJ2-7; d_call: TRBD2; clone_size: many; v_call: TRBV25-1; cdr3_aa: CASSESTSGRASEQYF; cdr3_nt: TGTGCCAGCAGTGAGTCTACTAGCGGGAGGGCCTCCGAGCAGTACTTC
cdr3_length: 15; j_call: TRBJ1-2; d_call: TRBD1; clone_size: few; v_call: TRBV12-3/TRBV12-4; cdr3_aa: CASSATGTGSYGYTF; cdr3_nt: TGTGCCAGCAGTGCCACCGGGACAGGGTCCTATGGCTACACCTTC
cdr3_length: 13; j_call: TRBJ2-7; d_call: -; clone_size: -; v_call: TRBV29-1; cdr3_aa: CSVESGKTYEQYF; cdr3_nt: TGCAGCGTTGAATCTGGAAAAACCTACGAGCAGTACTTC